The 7 T cell receptor beta chains below come from one sample, sequenced in a study of cytomegalovirus exposure and HLA in healthy donors. In the PCR, 60 Vbeta and 13 Jbeta primers were used. Assay used: immunoSEQ multiplex PCR; TCRdb lists only in-frame clones, some missing. The data contain fewer than 150,000 clones, 70% to 80% of them singletons. The sequenced sample consisted of PBMCs. Every receptor here comes from a man younger than 40 in good health and CMV-seronegative.

The chain has TRBV5-1 and TRBJ2-2, with TRBD2 identical over 8 bases. Germline values: CDR1 SGHRS, CDR2 YFSETQ. There are 13 residues in the CDR3. V shed 7 bases, J shed 5 bases, and the junction held 4 bases outside the gene matches. The CDR3 loop reads CASSPGGTGELFF. The CDR3 DNA follows: TGCGCCAGCTCCCCGGGAGGGACCGGGGAGCTGTTTTTT.

The chain joins TRBV2 to TRBJ2-5, with a weak D call TRBD2 (7 bases). The germline CDR1 and CDR2 sequences are SNHLY and FYNNEI. Trimming shortened V by 8 bases and J by 4 bases, and 14 bases separated the two germline ends. The CDR3 totals 13 residues. The chain's CDR3 is CASQGRASETQYF. The CDR3 nucleotides are TGTGCCAGCCAGGGGAGGGCCTCAGAGACCCAGTACTTC.

The chain recombines TRBV5-4 with TRBJ1-4; 7 nucleotides align to TRBD1. The germline V gene has CDR1 SGHNT and CDR2 YYREEE (reference sequence). Trimming took 5 bases from V and 5 from J; bases not matched to a gene: 9. The CDR3 has 15 residues. The CDR3 coding sequence is TGTGCCAGCAGTCCTCCGGGACAGAGAAATGAAAAACTGTTTTTT. This sequence encodes CASSPPGQRNEKLFF.

The chain employs TRBV10-1 and TRBJ2-7; 13 bases map to TRBD2. V lost 5 bases to trimming and J lost 1 base; unmatched junction nucleotides: 2. Per the germline V gene, CDR1 is WNHNN and CDR2 is SYGVQD (reference sequence). The CDR3 consists of 15 residues. As DNA, the CDR3 is TGCGCCAGCAGTAGACTAGCGGGAGGATCCTACGAGCAGTACTTC. Translated: CASSRLAGGSYEQYF.

The chain carries TRBV5-4 and TRBJ2-5, with 7 bases identical to TRBD2. The CDR3 is made up of 15 amino acids. Germline V gene data show CDR1 as SGHNT and CDR2 as YYREEE (reference sequence). V was pared by 0 bases and J by 5 bases, with 7 bases of the junction left unmatched. The CDR3 loop reads CASSLGLAGRETQYF. The CDR3 bases are TGTGCCAGCAGCTTGGGACTAGCAGGTCGGGAGACCCAGTACTTC.

This sequence joins TRBV19 and TRBJ2-2; D gene ambiguous. Germline V gene sequence: CDR1 LNHDA, CDR2 SQIVND (reference sequence). V was trimmed by 1 base and J by 5 bases, leaving 8 bases between them. The length of the CDR3 is 14 residues. CDR3 in amino acids: CASSIGGWTGELFF. DNA of the CDR3: TGTGCCAGTAGTATAGGAGGTTGGACCGGGGAGCTGTTTTTT.

The V gene is TRBV28, the J gene TRBJ1-1, with 7 positions matching TRBD1. The CDR3 consists of 15 residues. V shed 5 bases and J 5 bases; nucleotides not matched to a gene: 11. Germline V gives CDR1 MDHEN, CDR2 SYDVKM. The CDR3 sequence: CASSQRNRGGTEAFF. The DNA of the CDR3 is TGTGCCAGCAGTCAACGCAACAGGGGCGGGACTGAAGCTTTCTTT.